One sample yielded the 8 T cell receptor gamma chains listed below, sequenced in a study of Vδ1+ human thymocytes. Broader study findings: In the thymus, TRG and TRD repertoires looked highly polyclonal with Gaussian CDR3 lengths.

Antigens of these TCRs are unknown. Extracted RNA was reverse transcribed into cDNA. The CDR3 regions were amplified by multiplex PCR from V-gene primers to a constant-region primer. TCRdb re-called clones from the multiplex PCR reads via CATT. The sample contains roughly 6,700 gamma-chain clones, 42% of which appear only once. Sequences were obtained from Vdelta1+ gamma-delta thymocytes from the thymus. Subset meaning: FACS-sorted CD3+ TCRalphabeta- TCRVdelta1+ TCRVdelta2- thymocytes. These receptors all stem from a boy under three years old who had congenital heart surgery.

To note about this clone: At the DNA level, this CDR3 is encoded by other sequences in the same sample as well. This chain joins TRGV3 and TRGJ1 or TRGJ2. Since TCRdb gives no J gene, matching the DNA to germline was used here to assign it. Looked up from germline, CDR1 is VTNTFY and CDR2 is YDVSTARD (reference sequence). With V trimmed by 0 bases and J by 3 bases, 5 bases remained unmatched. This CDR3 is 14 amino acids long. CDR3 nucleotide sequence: TGTGCCACCTGGGACAGGCCACCTTATTATAAGAAACTCTTT. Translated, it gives CATWDRPPYYKKLF.

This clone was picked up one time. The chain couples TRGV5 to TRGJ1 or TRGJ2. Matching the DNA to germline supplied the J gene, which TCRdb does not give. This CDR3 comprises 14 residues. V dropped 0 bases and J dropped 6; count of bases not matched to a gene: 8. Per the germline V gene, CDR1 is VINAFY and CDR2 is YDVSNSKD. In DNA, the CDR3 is TGTGCCACCTGGGACAGGCCTGACACTTATAAGAAACTCTTT. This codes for CATWDRPDTYKKLF.

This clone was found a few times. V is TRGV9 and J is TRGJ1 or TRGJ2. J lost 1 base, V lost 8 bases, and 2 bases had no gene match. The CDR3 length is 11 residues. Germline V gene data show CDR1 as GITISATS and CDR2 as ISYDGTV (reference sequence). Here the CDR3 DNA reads TGTGCCTTGTTAAATTATTATAAGAAACTCTTT. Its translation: CALLNYYKKLF.

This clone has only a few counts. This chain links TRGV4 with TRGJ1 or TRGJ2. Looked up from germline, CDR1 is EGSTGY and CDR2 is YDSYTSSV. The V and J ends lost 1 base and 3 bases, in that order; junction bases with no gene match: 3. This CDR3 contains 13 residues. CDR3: CATWDGIYYKKLF. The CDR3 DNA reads TGTGCCACCTGGGATGGAATTTATTATAAGAAACTCTTT.

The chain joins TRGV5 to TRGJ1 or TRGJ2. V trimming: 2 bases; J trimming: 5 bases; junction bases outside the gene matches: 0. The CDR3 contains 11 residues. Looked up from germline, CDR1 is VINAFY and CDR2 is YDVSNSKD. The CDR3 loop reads CATWDNYKKLF. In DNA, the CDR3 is TGTGCCACCTGGGACAATTATAAGAAACTCTTT.

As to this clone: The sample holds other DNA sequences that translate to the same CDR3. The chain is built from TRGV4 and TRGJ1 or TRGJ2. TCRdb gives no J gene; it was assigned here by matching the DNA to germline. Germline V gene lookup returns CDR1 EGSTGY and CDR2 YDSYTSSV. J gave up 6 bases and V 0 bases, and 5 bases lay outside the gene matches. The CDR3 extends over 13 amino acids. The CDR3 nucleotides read TGTGCCACCTGGGATGGGCCTCTTTATAAGAAACTCTTT. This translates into CATWDGPLYKKLF.

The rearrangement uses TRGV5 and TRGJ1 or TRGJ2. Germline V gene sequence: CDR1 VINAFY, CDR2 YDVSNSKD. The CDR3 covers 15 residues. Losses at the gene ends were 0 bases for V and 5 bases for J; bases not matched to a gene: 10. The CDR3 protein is CATWDRPPGNYKKLF. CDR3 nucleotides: TGTGCCACCTGGGACAGGCCTCCCGGTAATTATAAGAAACTCTTT.

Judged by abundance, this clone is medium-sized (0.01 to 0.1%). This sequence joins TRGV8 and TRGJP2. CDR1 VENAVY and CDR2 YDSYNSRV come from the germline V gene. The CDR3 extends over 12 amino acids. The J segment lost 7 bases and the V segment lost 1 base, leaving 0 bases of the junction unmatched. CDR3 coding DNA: TGTGCCACCTGGGATAGTGATTGGATCAAGACGTTT. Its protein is CATWDSDWIKTF.